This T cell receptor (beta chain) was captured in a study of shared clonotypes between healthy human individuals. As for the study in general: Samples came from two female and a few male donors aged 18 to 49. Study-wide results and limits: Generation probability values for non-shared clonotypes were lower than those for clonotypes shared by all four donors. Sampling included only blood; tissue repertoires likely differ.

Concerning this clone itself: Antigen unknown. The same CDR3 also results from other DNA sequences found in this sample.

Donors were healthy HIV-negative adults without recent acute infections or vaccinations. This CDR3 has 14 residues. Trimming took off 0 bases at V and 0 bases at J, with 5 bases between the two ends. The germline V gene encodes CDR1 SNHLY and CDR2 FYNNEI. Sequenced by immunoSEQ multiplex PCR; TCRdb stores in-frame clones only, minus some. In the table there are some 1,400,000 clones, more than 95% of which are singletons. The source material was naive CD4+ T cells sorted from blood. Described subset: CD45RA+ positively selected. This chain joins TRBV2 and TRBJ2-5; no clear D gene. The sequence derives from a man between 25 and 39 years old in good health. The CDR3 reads CASSEATYQETQYF. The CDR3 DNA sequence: TGTGCCAGCAGTGAAGCGACTTACCAAGAGACCCAGTACTTC.